The clone carrying this TCR beta chain was counted at least ten times. This specimen belongs to a study of blood T cell repertoires in COVID-19. The germline gives CDR1 WNHNN, CDR2 SYGVQD (reference sequence). Trimming shortened V by 0 bases and J by 9 bases, and 8 bases separated the two germline ends. The CDR3 has 13 amino acids. Generated by immunoSEQ multiplex PCR, the TCRdb table keeps only in-frame clones and is missing some. The sample records a few hundred thousand clones, 88% being singletons. Sequences were obtained from peripheral blood. This chain links TRBV10-1 with TRBJ2-2; D ambiguous. The origin of this receptor is a woman aged 25 to 39 with COVID-19, enrolled during active disease. CDR3 sequence (DNA): TGCGCCAGCAGTGAGTCGAATGGCCGGGAGCTGTTTTTT. It specifies CASSESNGRELFF.